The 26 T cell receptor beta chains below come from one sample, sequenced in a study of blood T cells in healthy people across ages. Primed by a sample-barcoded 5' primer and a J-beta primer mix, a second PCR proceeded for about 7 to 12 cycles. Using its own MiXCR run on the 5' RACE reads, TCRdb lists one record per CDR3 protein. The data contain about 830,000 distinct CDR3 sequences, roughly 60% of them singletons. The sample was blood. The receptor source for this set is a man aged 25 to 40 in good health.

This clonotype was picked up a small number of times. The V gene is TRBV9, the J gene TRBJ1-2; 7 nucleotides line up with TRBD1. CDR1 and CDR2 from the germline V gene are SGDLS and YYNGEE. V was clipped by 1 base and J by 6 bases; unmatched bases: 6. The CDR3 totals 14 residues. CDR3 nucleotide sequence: TGTGCCAGCAGCGTATCAGGGGGTAAGAATGGCTACACCTTC. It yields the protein CASSVSGGKNGYTF.

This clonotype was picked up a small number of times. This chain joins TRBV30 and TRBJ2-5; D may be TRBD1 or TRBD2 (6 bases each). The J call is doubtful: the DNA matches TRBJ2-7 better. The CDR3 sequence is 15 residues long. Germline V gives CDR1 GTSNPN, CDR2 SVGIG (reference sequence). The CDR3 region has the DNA TGTGCCTGGAGTAAGGGGGGCAGGGGAAACGACGAGCAGTACTTC. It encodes CAWSKGGRGNDEQYF.

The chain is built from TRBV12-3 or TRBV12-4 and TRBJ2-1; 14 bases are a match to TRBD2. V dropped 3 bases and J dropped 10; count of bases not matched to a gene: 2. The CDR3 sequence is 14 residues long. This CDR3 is CASSFGLAGGEQFF. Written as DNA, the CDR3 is TGTGCCAGCAGTTTTGGACTAGCGGGGGGCGAGCAGTTCTTC.

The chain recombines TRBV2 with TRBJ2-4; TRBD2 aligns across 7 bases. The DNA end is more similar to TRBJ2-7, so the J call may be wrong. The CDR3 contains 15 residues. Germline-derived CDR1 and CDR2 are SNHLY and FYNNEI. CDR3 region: CASIREDTSRYEQYF. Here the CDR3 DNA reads TGTGCCAGCATCCGGGAGGACACTAGCCGCTACGAGCAGTACTTC.

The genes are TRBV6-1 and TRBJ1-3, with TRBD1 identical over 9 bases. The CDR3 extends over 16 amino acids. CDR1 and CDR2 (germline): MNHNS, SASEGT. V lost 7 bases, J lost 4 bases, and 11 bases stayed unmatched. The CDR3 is CASTSGTGTLGNTIYF. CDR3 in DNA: TGTGCCAGCACCTCCGGGACAGGGACACTCGGAAACACCATATATTTT.

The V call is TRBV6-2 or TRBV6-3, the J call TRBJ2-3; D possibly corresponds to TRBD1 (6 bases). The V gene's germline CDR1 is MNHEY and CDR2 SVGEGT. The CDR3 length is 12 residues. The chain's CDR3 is CAAGTSTDTQYF. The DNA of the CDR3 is TGTGCAGCCGGGACAAGCACAGATACGCAGTATTTT.

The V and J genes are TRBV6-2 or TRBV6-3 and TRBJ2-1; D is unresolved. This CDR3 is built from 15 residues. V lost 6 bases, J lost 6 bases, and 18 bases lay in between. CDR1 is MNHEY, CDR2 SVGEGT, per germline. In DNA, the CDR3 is TGTGCCAGCAGCCGACGGATCGACATATCCAATGAGCAGTTCTTC. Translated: CASSRRIDISNEQFF.

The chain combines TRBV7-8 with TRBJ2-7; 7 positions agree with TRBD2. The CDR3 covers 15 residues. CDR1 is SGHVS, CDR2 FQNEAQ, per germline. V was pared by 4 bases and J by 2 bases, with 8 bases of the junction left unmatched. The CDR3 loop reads CASSCLAVEAYEQYF. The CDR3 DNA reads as TGTGCCAGCAGCTGCCTAGCGGTGGAGGCCTACGAGCAGTACTTC. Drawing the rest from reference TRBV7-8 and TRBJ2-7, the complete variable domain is GAGVSQSPRYKVAKRGQDVALRCDPISGHVSLFWYQQALGQGPEFLTYFQNEAQLDKSGLPSDRFFAERPEGSVSTLKIQRTQQEDSAVYLCASSCLAVEAYEQYFGPGTRLTVT.

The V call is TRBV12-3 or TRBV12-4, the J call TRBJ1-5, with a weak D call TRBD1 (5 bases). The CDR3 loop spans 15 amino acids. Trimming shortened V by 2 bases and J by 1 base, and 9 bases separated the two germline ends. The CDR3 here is CASSLIWGSNQPQHF. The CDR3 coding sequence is TGTGCCAGCAGTTTAATTTGGGGCAGCAATCAGCCCCAGCATTTT.

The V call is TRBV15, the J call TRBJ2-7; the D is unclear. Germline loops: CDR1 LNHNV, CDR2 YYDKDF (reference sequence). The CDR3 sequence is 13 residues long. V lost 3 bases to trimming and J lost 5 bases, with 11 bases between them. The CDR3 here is CATSSLVRHEQYF. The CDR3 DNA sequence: TGTGCCACCAGCAGCCTGGTGAGACACGAGCAGTACTTC. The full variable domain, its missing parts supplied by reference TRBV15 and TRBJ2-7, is DAMVIQNPRYQVTQFGKPVTLSCSQTLNHNVMYWYQQKSSQAPKLLFHYYDKDFNNEADTPDNFQSRRPNTSFCFLDIRSPGLGDTAMYLCATSSLVRHEQYFGPGTRLTVT.

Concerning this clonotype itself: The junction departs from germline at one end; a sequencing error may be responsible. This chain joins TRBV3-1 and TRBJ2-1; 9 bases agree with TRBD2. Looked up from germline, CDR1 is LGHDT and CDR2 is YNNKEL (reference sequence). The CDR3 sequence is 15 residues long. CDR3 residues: CASIQGGGAYNEQFF. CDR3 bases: TGTGCCAGCATCCAAGGCGGGGGGGCCTACAATGAGCAGTTCTTC.

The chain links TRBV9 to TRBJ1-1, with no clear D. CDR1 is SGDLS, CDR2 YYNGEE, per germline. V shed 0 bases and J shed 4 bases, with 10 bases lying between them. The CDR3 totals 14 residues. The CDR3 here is CASSVARVPTEAFF. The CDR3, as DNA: TGTGCCAGCAGCGTAGCTAGGGTCCCCACTGAAGCTTTCTTT.

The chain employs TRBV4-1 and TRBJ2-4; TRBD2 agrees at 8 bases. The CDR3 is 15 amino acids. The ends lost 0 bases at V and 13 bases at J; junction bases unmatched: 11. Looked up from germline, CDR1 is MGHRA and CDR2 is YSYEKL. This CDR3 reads CASSQEPAGVEEQYF. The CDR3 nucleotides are TGCGCCAGCAGCCAAGAACCAGCGGGGGTAGAAGAGCAGTACTTC.

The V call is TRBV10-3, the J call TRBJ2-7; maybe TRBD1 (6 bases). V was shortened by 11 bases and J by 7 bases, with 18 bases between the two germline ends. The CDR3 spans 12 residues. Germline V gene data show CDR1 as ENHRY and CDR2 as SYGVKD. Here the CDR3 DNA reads TGTGCCCTCGGTGTGGACAGCAATGAGCAGTACTTC. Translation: CALGVDSNEQYF.

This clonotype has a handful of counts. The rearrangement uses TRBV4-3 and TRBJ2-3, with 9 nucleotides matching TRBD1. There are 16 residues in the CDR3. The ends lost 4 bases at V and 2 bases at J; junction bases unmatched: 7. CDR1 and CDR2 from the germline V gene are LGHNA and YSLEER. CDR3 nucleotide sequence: TGCGCCAGCAGCCTATGGACAGGGGAACCCACAGATACGCAGTATTTT. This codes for CASSLWTGEPTDTQYF.

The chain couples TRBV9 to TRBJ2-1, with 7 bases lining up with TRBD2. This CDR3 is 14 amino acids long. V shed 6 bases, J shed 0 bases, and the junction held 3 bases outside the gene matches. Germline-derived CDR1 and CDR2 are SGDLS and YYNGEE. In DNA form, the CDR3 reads TGTGCCAGCAACGGGGGGACCTCCTACAATGAGCAGTTCTTC. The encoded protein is CASNGGTSYNEQFF.

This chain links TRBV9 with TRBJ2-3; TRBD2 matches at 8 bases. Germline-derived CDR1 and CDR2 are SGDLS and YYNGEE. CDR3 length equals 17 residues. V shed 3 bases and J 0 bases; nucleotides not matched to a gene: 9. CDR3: CASSGAGGLSSTDTQYF. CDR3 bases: TGTGCCAGCAGCGGTGCGGGGGGCCTGTCTAGCACAGATACGCAGTATTTT.

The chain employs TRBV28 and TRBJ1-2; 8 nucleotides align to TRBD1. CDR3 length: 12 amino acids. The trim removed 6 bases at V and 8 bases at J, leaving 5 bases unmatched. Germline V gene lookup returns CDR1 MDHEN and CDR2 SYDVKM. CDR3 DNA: TGTGCCAGCAGCCGACAGGGGTGGGGCTACACCTTC. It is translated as CASSRQGWGYTF.

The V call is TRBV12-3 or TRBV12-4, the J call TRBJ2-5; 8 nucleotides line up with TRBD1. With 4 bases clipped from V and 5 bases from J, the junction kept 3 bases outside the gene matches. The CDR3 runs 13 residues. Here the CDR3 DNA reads TGTGCCAGCAGTTCTAGACAGGGGGAGACCCAGTACTTC. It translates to CASSSRQGETQYF.

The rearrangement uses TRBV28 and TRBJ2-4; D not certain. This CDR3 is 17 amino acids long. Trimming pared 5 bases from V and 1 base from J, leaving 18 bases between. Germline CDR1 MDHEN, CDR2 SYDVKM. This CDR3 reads CASSALGLMEAKNIQYF. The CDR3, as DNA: TGTGCCAGCAGTGCTCTCGGGCTGATGGAGGCCAAAAACATTCAGTACTTC.

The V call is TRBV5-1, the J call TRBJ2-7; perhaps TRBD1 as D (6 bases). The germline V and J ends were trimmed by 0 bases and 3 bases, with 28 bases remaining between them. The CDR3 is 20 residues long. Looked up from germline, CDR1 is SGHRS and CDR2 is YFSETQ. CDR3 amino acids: CASSLVQLRDSGTFGYEQYF. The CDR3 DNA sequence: TGCGCCAGCAGCTTGGTTCAACTTAGAGACTCCGGGACATTCGGCTACGAGCAGTACTTC.

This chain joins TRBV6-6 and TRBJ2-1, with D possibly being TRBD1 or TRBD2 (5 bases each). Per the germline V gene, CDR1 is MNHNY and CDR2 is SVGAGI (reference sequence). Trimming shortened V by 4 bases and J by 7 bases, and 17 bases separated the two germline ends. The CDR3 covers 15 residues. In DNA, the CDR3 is TGTGCCAGCAGTTCCGGGACCGCCGTGGGTAATGAGCAGTTCTTC. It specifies CASSSGTAVGNEQFF.

The CDR3 DNA follows: TGTGCCAGCTCACCCCCAGCAGGGGGGTATTATGGCTACACCTTC. Translated: CASSPPAGGYYGYTF. The chain combines TRBV18 with TRBJ1-2; 7 positions agree with TRBD1. V gave up 3 bases and J gave up 5 bases; unmatched junction bases: 9. The CDR3 runs 15 residues. Germline assignment: CDR1 KGHSH and CDR2 LQKENI.

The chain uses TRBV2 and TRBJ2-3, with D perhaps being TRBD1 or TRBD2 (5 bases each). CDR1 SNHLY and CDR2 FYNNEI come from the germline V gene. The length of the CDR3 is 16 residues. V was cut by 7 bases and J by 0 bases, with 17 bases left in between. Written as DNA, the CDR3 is TGTGCCAGCAATTCCGGGACCGCGTCTAGCACAGATACGCAGTATTTT. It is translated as CASNSGTASSTDTQYF.

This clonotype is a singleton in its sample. The DNA for the CDR3 is TGCGCCAGCAGCCAAGGATCCGGGACGCCTGAAAAACTGTTTTTT. Protein: CASSQGSGTPEKLFF. This chain uses TRBV4-1 with TRBJ1-4; maybe TRBD1 (5 bases). The V and J ends lost 1 base and 7 bases respectively, with 13 bases between them. This CDR3 region has 15 residues. Germline values: CDR1 MGHRA, CDR2 YSYEKL.

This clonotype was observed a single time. The CDR3 reads CATSIGQGQDEQFF. For the CDR3, the DNA is TGTGCCACCAGTATAGGACAGGGGCAGGATGAGCAGTTCTTC. The chain links TRBV15 to TRBJ2-1; 9 positions match TRBD1. J lost 8 bases, V lost 6 bases, and 8 bases had no gene match. CDR3 length: 14 amino acids. Germline CDR1 is LNHNV and CDR2 is YYDKDF (reference sequence).